Sequencing of this T cell receptor (beta chain) was carried out in a study of cytomegalovirus exposure and HLA in healthy donors. Study in general: Findings of an earlier analysis included under 140 million unique TCR beta sequences from around 180 million T cells. Notes on the study in general: Previous analysis showed most TCR beta V segments were productive about 90% or about 30% of the time. Certain sequence variants were highly shared and formed a cluster, and this cluster was likely a sequencing artifact.

PCR involved 60 Vbeta and 13 Jbeta primers. TCRdb keeps only in-frame clones here, not all; method: immunoSEQ multiplex PCR. The table has 95,000 to 150,000 clones, 81% seen once. Per the germline V gene, CDR1 is MGHRA and CDR2 is YSYEKL. J gave up 4 bases and V 8 bases, and 11 bases lay outside the gene matches. This CDR3 contains 15 residues. About this clone: The antigen remains undetermined.

This clonotype was obtained from a woman aged 40 to 50 in good health and CMV-seronegative. J is TRBJ2-7 and V is TRBV4-1, with TRBD2 matching over 10 bases. Sequencing was done on a sample of PBMCs. The CDR3: CASGVGSGRQYEQYF. In nucleotides, the CDR3 is TGCGCCAGCGGGGTAGGTAGCGGGAGGCAGTACGAGCAGTACTTC.